The 12 T cell receptor beta chains reported below all come from one sample, sequenced in a study of T cells in Graves' hyperthyroidism and ophthalmopathy. Template material for amplifying TCR beta CDR3 regions consisted of RNA transcripts. HTBI primers drove first-round RT-PCR of the TCR CDR3. TCRdb redid the calling of the multiplex PCR reads with MiXCR, one entry per CDR3 protein. This table holds roughly 350,000 distinct CDR3 sequences, roughly 15% found once. Sequencing was carried out using blood. The receptors come from a woman aged 25 to 39 with Graves' ophthalmopathy.

This clonotype was seen repeatedly, ten times or more. This sequence joins TRBV18 and TRBJ2-7; 7 bases match TRBD1. The V and J ends lost 6 bases and 5 bases, in that order; junction bases with no gene match: 7. Germline V gene lookup returns CDR1 KGHSH and CDR2 LQKENI. The CDR3 covers 13 residues. CDR3 residues: CASSPEGANEQYF. The DNA of the CDR3 is TGTGCCAGCTCCCCCGAGGGGGCCAACGAGCAGTACTTC.

To note about this clonotype: With a much larger clone just one base away, this may be a read error. The conserved phenylalanine or tryptophan normally closing the CDR3 is absent here, so this likely arose from a read error. The V gene is TRBV4-1, the J gene TRBJ2-2; D gene ambiguous. The CDR3 spans 15 residues. The germline gives CDR1 MGHRA, CDR2 YSYEKL. V lost 4 bases and J lost 0, with 9 bases in between. Here the CDR3 reads CASSLADTNTGELFS. In DNA form, the CDR3 reads TGCGCCAGCAGCCTTGCAGATACGAACACCGGGGAGCTGTTTTCT.

The table lists this clonotype with many counts. J is TRBJ1-4 and V is TRBV28, with 10 bases fitting TRBD1. This CDR3 has 18 amino acids. Trimming removed 2 bases from V and 0 bases from J; junction bases left unmatched: 6. Germline CDR1 is MDHEN and CDR2 is SYDVKM. CDR3 coding DNA: TGTGCCAGCAGTTTAACCGACAGGGGGCAACCAACTAATGAAAAACTGTTTTTT. Translated, it gives CASSLTDRGQPTNEKLFF.

The chain is built from TRBV19 and TRBJ1-5; a weak D match, TRBD1 (6 bases). The germline V gene has CDR1 LNHDA and CDR2 SQIVND (reference sequence). This CDR3 contains 16 residues. V gave up 3 bases and J gave up 2 bases, with 14 bases separating them. The CDR3 here is CASSIVGGAGNQPQHF. CDR3 bases: TGTGCCAGTAGTATTGTCGGGGGGGCTGGCAATCAGCCCCAGCATTTT.

This clonotype was seen many times. V gene TRBV12-5 combines with J gene TRBJ1-1, with D possibly being TRBD1 (5 bases). The length of the CDR3 is 13 residues. Germline V gene data show CDR1 as LGHNT and CDR2 as FRNRAP. The V end lost 7 bases, the J end lost 3 bases, and 12 bases lay between the germline ends. The CDR3: CASVARGDTEAFF. The CDR3 coding sequence is TGTGCTAGTGTTGCAAGGGGAGACACTGAAGCTTTCTTT. The full variable domain, completed using reference TRBV12-5 and TRBJ1-1, is DARVTQTPRHKVTEMGQEVTMRCQPILGHNTVFWYRQTMMQGLELLAYFRNRAPLDDSGMPKDRFSAEMPDATLATLKIQPSEPRDSAVYFCASVARGDTEAFFGQGTRLTVV.

This clonotype showed up many times. This sequence joins TRBV28 and TRBJ1-2; 7 bases line up with TRBD1. This CDR3 has 17 residues. Germline CDR1 MDHEN, CDR2 SYDVKM. V shed 1 base, J shed 5 bases, and the junction held 13 bases outside the gene matches. CDR3 sequence: CASSLLRGGTASYGYTF. The DNA for the CDR3 is TGTGCCAGCAGTTTATTGCGGGGGGGGACAGCTTCATATGGCTACACCTTC.

This clonotype was observed at least ten times. The chain joins TRBV12-3 or TRBV12-4 to TRBJ2-3, with 8 bases aligning to TRBD1. The trim removed 6 bases at V and 0 bases at J, leaving 17 bases unmatched. This CDR3 comprises 19 residues. The CDR3 bases are TGTGCCAGCAGCCCCGGACGGACAGGGCCATCGTCTAGCACAGATACGCAGTATTTT. It translates to CASSPGRTGPSSSTDTQYF.

The chain uses TRBV11-2 and TRBJ2-2; 13 bases line up with TRBD2. The CDR3 runs 16 residues. The V and J ends lost 4 bases and 7 bases, in that order; junction bases with no gene match: 6. Germline lookup yields CDR1 SGHAT and CDR2 FQNNGV. CDR3 amino acids: CASSSTSGGRGGELFF. CDR3 coding DNA: TGTGCCAGCAGCTCGACTAGCGGGGGGCGGGGCGGGGAGCTGTTTTTT. The full variable domain, its missing parts supplied by reference TRBV11-2 and TRBJ2-2, is EAGVAQSPRYKIIEKRQSVAFWCNPISGHATLYWYQQILGQGPKLLIQFQNNGVVDDSQLPKDRFSAERLKGVDSTLKIQPAKLEDSAVYLCASSSTSGGRGGELFFGEGSRLTVL.

This clonotype was seen repeatedly, ten times or more. The chain joins TRBV7-2 to TRBJ1-2, with D possibly matching TRBD1 (6 bases). V was cut by 5 bases and J by 8 bases, with 15 bases left in between. In germline, CDR1 is SGHTA, CDR2 FQGNSA. The CDR3 length is 13 residues. The CDR3 sequence: CASSPNGGAGYTF. The CDR3 DNA is TGTGCCAGCAGCCCGAATGGGGGCGCCGGCTACACCTTC. Complete variable domain (other parts from reference TRBV7-2 and TRBJ1-2): GAGVSQSPSNKVTEKGKDVELRCDPISGHTALYWYRQSLGQGLEFLIYFQGNSAPDKSGLPSDRFSAERTGGSVSTLTIQRTQQEDSAVYLCASSPNGGAGYTFGSGTRLTVV.

This clonotype was recorded a few times. The J gene is TRBJ2-5, the V gene TRBV6-5; tentatively, D is TRBD1 or TRBD2 (6 bases each). V was trimmed by 4 bases and J by 0 bases, leaving 15 bases between them. The CDR3 extends over 16 amino acids. The V gene's germline CDR1 is MNHEY and CDR2 SVGAGI. This CDR3 is CASSFGGGPYQETQYF. In DNA form, the CDR3 reads TGTGCCAGCAGTTTCGGGGGCGGCCCTTACCAAGAGACCCAGTACTTC.

In its sample, this clonotype was seen many times. CDR3 sequence reads: CASSEKAGGHNEQFF. DNA of the CDR3: TGTGCCAGCAGTGAAAAAGCGGGGGGGCACAATGAGCAGTTCTTC. The chain uses TRBV6-1 and TRBJ2-1; 10 nucleotides agree with TRBD2. Germline V gene data show CDR1 as MNHNS and CDR2 as SASEGT. After removal of 2 bases from V and 5 bases from J, the junction contained 3 bases not matched to a gene. CDR3 length: 15 residues.

In its sample, this clonotype was seen many times. The gene calls are TRBV6-2 or TRBV6-3 and TRBJ2-2; D remains unclear. Germline V gene sequence: CDR1 MNHEY, CDR2 SVGEGT. Deletions cut 8 bases from V and 1 base from J, with 8 bases between. CDR3 size: 13 residues. The CDR3 spells CASGRWNTGELFF. The DNA for the CDR3 is TGTGCCAGCGGACGATGGAACACCGGGGAGCTGTTTTTT.